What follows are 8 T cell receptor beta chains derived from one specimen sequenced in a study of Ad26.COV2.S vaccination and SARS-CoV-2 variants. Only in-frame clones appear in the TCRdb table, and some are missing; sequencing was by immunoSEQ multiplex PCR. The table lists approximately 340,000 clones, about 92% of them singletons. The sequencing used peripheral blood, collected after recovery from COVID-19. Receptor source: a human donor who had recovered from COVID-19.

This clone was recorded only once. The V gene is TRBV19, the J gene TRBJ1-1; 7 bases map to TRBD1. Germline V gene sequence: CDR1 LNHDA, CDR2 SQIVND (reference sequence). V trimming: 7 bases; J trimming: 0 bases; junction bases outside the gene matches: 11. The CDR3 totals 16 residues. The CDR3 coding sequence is TGTGCCAGTACCCCCAGGGACAGAACTCTGAACACTGAAGCTTTCTTT. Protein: CASTPRDRTLNTEAFF.

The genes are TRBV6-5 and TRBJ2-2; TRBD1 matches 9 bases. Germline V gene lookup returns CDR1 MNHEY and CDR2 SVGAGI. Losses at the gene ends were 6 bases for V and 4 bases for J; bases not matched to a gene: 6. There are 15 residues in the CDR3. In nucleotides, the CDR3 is TGTGCCAGCAGGAAAGGGGACAGGGCCACCGGGGAGCTGTTTTTT. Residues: CASRKGDRATGELFF.

The CDR3, as DNA: TGTGCCAGCAGCTACATCGGACAGTTCTCTGGAAACACCATATATTTT. The encoded protein is CASSYIGQFSGNTIYF. The chain links TRBV11-2 to TRBJ1-3, with D tentatively TRBD1 (6 bases). Germline-derived CDR1 and CDR2 are SGHAT and FQNNGV. The CDR3 is 16 residues long. Trimming stripped 4 bases from V and 0 bases from J, with 13 bases between. Using reference TRBV11-2 and TRBJ1-3 for the parts outside the CDR3, the full variable domain is EAGVAQSPRYKIIEKRQSVAFWCNPISGHATLYWYQQILGQGPKLLIQFQNNGVVDDSQLPKDRFSAERLKGVDSTLKIQPAKLEDSAVYLCASSYIGQFSGNTIYFGEGSWLTVV.

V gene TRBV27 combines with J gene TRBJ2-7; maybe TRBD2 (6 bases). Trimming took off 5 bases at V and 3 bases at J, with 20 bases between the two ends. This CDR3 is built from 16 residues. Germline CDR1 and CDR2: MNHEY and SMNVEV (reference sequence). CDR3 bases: TGTGCCAGCAGTCCGAAGGGCACTAGCCGGTACTACGAGCAGTACTTC. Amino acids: CASSPKGTSRYYEQYF.

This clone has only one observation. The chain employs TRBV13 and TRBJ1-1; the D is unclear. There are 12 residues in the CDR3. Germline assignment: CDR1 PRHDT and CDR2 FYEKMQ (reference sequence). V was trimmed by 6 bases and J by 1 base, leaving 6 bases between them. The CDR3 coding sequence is TGTGCCAGCAGGTCTGCGAACACTGAAGCTTTCTTT. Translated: CASRSANTEAFF. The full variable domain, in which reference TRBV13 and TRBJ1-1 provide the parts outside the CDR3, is AAGVIQSPRHLIKEKRETATLKCYPIPRHDTVYWYQQGPGQDPQFLISFYEKMQSDKGSIPDRFSAQQFSDYHSELNMSSLELGDSALYFCASRSANTEAFFGQGTRLTVV.

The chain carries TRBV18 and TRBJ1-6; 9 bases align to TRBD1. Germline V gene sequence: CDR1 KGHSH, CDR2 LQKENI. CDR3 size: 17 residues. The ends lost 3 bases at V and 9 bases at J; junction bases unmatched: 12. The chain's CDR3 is CASSPSRGGQGFSPLHF. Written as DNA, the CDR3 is TGTGCCAGCTCACCTTCCCGTGGGGGACAGGGTTTTTCACCCCTCCACTTT.

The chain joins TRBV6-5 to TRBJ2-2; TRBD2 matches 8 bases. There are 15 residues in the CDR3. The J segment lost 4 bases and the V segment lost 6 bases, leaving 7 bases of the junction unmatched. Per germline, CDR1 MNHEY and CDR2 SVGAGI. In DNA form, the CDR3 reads TGTGCCAGCAGCCGCGGGGGGCGGGGCACCGGGGAGCTGTTTTTT. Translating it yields CASSRGGRGTGELFF.

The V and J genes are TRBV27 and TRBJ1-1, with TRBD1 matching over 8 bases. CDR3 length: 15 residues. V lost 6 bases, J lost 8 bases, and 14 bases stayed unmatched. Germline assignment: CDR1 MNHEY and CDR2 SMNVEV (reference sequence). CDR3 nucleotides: TGTGCCAGCAGAAAAAGTGCGGGACAGGAGAAAGAAGCTTTCTTT. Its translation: CASRKSAGQEKEAFF.